This T cell receptor (beta chain) was found in a study of response to subunit inactivated influenza vaccine. For this clonotype: Its specificity is not known.

Study-level points and caveats: Authors proposed each seasonal influenza vaccination draws in few new T cells.

Germline V lookup: CDR1 MNHNS, CDR2 SASEGT. Trimming at V came to 5 bases and at J to 11 bases, leaving 12 bases not matched to a gene. CDR3 size: 14 residues. TCRdb re-analysed the RT-PCR reads in MiXCR, keeping a single row per CDR3 protein. The sample lists a few hundred thousand distinct CDR3 sequences, 21% occurring once. The sequences come from PBMCs from blood, collected 21 months after vaccination. The TCR originated in a man aged 50 to 69 who received an inactivated influenza vaccine. The chain employs TRBV6-1 and TRBJ2-3; TRBD2 aligns across 8 bases. The chain's CDR3 is CASSISKSGGRQYF. The CDR3 coding sequence is TGTGCCAGCAGTATCTCCAAAAGCGGGGGCCGGCAGTATTTT.